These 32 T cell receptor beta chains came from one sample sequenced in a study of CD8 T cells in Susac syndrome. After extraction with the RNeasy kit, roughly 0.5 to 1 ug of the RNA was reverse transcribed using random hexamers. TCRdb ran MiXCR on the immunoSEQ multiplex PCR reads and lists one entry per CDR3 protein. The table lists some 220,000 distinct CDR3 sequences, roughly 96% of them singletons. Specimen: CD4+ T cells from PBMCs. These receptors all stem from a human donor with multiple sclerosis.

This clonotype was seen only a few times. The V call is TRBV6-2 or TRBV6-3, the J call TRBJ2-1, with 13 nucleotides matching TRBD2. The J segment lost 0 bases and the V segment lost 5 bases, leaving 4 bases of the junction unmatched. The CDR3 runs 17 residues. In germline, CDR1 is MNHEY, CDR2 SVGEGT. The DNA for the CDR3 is TGTGCCAGCAGTCGAAGGACTAGCGGGAGCTCCTACAATGAGCAGTTCTTC. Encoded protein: CASSRRTSGSSYNEQFF.

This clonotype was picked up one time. The CDR3 DNA is TGCAGCGTCAATAGCGGGGGCAATTCCTACGAGCAGTACTTC. Translating gives CSVNSGGNSYEQYF. This chain uses TRBV29-1 with TRBJ2-7; 9 nucleotides agree with TRBD2. The CDR3 has 14 residues. V shed 6 bases, J shed 1 base, and the junction held 7 bases outside the gene matches. Germline V gives CDR1 SQVTM, CDR2 ANQGSEA.

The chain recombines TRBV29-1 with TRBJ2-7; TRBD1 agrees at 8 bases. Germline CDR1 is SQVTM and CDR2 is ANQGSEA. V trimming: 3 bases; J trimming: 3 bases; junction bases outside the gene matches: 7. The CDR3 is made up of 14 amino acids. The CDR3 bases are TGCAGCGTTGATTCCGGGACAGGTGACTACGAGCAGTACTTC. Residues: CSVDSGTGDYEQYF.

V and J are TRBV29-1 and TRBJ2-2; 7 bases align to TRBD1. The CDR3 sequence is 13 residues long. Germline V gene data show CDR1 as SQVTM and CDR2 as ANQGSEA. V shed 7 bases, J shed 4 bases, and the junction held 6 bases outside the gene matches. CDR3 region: CSGRDSFTGELFF. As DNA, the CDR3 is TGCAGCGGTCGGGACAGTTTCACCGGGGAGCTGTTTTTT.

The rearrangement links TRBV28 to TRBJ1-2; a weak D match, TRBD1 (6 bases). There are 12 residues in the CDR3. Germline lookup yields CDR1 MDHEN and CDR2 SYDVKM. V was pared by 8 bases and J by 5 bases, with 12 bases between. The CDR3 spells CASVDSLYGYTF. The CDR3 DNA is TGTGCCAGCGTGGACAGCCTGTATGGCTACACCTTC.

CDR3 amino acids: CSVEEGGTEAFF. CDR3 coding DNA: TGCAGCGTTGAAGAGGGGGGCACTGAAGCTTTCTTT. The V call is TRBV29-1, the J call TRBJ1-1, with D perhaps TRBD1 (5 bases). CDR1 is SQVTM, CDR2 ANQGSEA, per germline. The CDR3 consists of 12 residues. V was clipped by 0 bases and J by 4 bases, with 6 bases between them. The variable domain in full, with the rest retrieved from reference TRBV29-1 and TRBJ1-1, is SAVISQKPSRDICQRGTSLTIQCQVDSQVTMMFWYRQQPGQSLTLIATANQGSEATYESGFVIDKFPISRPNLTFSTLTVSNMSPEDSSIYLCSVEEGGTEAFFGQGTRLTVV.

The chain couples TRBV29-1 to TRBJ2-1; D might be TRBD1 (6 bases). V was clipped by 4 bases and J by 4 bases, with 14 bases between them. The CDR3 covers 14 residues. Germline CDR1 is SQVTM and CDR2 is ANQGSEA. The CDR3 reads CSVGSGVKYNEQFF. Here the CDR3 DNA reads TGCAGCGTTGGTTCAGGGGTAAAGTACAATGAGCAGTTCTTC.

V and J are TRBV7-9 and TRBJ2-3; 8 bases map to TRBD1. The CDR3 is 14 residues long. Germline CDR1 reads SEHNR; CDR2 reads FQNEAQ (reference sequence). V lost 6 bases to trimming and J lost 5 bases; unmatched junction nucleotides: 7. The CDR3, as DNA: TGTGCCAGCAGACGTCAGGGGGCAGAAGATACGCAGTATTTT. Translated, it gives CASRRQGAEDTQYF.

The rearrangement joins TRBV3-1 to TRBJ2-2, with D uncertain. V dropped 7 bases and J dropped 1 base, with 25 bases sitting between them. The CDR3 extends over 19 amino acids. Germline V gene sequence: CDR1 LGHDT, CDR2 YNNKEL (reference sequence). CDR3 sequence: CASTNKLAGVPRNTGELFF. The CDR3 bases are TGTGCCAGCACAAACAAGCTGGCTGGGGTCCCCCGGAACACCGGGGAGCTGTTTTTT.

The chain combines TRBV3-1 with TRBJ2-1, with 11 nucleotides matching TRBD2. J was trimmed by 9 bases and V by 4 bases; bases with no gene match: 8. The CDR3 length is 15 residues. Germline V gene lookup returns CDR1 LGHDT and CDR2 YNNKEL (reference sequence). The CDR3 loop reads CASSRVSGRAGEQFF. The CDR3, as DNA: TGTGCCAGCAGCCGAGTTAGCGGGAGGGCCGGTGAGCAGTTCTTC.

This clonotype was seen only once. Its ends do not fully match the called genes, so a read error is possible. The CDR3 DNA reads TGTGCCAGCAGAGGGGGGAATGTTTGGGCCTCCTTC. This sequence encodes CASRGGNVWASF. V is TRBV2 and J is TRBJ1-2, with a tentative D call TRBD1 (6 bases). The CDR3 extends over 12 amino acids. Germline V gene sequence: CDR1 SNHLY, CDR2 FYNNEI.

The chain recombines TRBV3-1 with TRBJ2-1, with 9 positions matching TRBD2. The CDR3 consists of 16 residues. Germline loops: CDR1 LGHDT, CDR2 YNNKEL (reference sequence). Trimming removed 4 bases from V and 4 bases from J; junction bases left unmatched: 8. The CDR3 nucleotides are TGTGCCAGCAGCCCACGACTAGCGGCGGCGTACAATGAGCAGTTCTTC. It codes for CASSPRLAAAYNEQFF.

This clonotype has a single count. In DNA form, the CDR3 reads TGTGCCAGCAGGCACACAGATACGCAGTATTTT. As protein: CASRHTDTQYF. The chain carries TRBV12-3 or TRBV12-4 and TRBJ2-3; no clear D. The CDR3 spans 11 residues. Trimming removed 6 bases from V and 2 bases from J, with 3 bases in between.

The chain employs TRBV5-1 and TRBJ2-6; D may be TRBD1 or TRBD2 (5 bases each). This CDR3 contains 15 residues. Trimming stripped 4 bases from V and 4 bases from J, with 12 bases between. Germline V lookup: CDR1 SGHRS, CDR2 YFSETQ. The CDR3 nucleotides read TGCGCCAGCAGCCCCGGGACCTTGGGGGCCAACGTCCTGACTTTC. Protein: CASSPGTLGANVLTF. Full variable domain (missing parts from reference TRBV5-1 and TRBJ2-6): KAGVTQTPRYLIKTRGQQVTLSCSPISGHRSVSWYQQTPGQGLQFLFEYFSETQRNKGNFPGRFSGRQFSNSRSEMNVSTLELGDSALYLCASSPGTLGANVLTFGAGSRLTVL.

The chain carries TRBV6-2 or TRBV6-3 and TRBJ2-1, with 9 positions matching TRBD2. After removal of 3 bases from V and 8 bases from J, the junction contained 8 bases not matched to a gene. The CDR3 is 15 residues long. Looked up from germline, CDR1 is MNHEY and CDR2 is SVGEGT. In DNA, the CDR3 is TGTGCCAGCAGTTATCGGGGTAGCGGGGGTCATGAGCAGTTCTTC. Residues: CASSYRGSGGHEQFF.

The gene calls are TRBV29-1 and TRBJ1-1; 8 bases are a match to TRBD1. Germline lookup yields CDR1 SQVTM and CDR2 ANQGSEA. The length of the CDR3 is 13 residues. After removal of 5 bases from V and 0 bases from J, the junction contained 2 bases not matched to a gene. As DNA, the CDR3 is TGCAGCGTTCGACAGGGGATGAACACTGAAGCTTTCTTT. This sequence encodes CSVRQGMNTEAFF.

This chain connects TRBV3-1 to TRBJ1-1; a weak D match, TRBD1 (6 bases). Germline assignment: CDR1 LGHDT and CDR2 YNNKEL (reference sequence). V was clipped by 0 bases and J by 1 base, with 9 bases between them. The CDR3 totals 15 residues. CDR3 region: CASSQEGGGNTEAFF. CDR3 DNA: TGTGCCAGCAGCCAAGAGGGAGGGGGGAACACTGAAGCTTTCTTT.

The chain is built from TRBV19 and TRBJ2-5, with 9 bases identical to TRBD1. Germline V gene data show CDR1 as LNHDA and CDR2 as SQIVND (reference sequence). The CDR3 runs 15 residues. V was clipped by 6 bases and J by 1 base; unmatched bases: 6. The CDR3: CASSETGGGQETQYF. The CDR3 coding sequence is TGTGCCAGTAGCGAGACAGGGGGAGGCCAAGAGACCCAGTACTTC.

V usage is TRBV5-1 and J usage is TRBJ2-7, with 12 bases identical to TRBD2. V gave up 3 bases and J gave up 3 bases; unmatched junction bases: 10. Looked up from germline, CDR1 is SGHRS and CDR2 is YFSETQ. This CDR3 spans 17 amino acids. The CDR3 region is CASSSGTSGLNYYEQYF. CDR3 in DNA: TGCGCCAGCAGCTCCGGGACTAGCGGGCTCAACTACTACGAGCAGTACTTC.

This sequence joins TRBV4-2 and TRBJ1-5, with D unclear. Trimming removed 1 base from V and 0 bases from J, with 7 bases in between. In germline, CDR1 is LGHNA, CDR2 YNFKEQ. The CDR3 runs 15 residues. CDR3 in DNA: TGTGCCAGCAGCCAAGCCAGGAATAGCAATCAGCCCCAGCATTTT. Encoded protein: CASSQARNSNQPQHF.

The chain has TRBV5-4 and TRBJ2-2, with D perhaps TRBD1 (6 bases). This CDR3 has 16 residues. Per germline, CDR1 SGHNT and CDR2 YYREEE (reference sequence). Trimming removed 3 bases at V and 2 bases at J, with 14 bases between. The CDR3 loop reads CASSWGRGRNTGELFF. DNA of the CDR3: TGTGCCAGCAGCTGGGGCAGGGGCCGTAACACCGGGGAGCTGTTTTTT.

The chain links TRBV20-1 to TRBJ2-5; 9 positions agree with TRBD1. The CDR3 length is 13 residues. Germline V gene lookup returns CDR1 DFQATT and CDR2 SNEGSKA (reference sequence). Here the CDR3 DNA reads TGCAAACAGGGGGCGCGTTTGCGAGAGACCCAGTACTTC. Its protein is CKQGARLRETQYF.

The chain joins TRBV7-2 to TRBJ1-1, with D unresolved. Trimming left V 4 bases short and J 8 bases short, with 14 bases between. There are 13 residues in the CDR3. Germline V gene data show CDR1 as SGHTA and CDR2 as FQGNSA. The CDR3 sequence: CASSYGGLPEAFF. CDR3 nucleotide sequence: TGTGCCAGCAGCTATGGAGGATTGCCAGAAGCTTTCTTT. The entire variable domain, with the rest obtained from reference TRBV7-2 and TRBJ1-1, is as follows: GAGVSQSPSNKVTEKGKDVELRCDPISGHTALYWYRQSLGQGLEFLIYFQGNSAPDKSGLPSDRFSAERTGGSVSTLTIQRTQQEDSAVYLCASSYGGLPEAFFGQGTRLTVV.

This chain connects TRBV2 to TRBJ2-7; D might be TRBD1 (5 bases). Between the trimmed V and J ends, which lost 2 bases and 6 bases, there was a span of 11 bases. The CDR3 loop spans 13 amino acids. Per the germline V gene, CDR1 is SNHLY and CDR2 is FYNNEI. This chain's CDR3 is CASSEQGSGEQYF. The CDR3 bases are TGTGCCAGCAGTGAACAGGGCTCGGGCGAGCAGTACTTC.

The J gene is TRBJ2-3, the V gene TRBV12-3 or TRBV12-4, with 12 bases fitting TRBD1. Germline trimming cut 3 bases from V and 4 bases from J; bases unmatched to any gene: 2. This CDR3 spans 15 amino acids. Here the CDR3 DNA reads TGTGCCAGCAGTTTCGGGACAGGGGGCCCAGATACGCAGTATTTT. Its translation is CASSFGTGGPDTQYF.

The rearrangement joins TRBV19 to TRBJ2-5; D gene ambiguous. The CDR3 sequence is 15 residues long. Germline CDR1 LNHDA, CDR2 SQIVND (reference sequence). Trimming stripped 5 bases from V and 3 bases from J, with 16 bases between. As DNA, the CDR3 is TGTGCCAGTAGTTCTACATTGGATTGGGAAGAGACCCAGTACTTC. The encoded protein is CASSSTLDWEETQYF. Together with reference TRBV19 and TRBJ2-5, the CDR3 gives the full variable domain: DGGITQSPKYLFRKEGQNVTLSCEQNLNHDAMYWYRQDPGQGLRLIYYSQIVNDFQKGDIAEGYSVSREKKESFPLTVTSAQKNPTAFYLCASSSTLDWEETQYFGPGTRLLVL.

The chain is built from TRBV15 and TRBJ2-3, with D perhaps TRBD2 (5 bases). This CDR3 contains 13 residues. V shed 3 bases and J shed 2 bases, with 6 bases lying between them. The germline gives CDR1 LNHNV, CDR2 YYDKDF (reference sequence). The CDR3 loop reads CATSRDFTDTQYF. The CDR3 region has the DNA TGTGCCACCAGCAGGGACTTCACAGATACGCAGTATTTT.

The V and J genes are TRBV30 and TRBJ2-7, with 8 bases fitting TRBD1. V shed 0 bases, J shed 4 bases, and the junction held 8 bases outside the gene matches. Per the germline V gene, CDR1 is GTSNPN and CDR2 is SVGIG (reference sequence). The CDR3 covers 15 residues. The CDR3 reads CAWSVFRTGTYEQYF. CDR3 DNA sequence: TGTGCCTGGAGTGTTTTTCGGACAGGGACGTACGAGCAGTACTTC.

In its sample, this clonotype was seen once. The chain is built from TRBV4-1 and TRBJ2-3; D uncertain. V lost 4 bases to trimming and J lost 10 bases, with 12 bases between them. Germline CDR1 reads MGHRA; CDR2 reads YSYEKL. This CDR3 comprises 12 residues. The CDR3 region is CASSPRPGAQYF. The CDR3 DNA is TGCGCCAGCAGCCCCCGCCCGGGTGCGCAGTATTTT.

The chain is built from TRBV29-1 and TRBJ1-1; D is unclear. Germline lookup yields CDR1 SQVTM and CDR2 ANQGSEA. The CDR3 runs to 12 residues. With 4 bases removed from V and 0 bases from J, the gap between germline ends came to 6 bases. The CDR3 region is CSVGHLNTEAFF. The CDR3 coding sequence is TGCAGCGTTGGGCATTTGAACACTGAAGCTTTCTTT.

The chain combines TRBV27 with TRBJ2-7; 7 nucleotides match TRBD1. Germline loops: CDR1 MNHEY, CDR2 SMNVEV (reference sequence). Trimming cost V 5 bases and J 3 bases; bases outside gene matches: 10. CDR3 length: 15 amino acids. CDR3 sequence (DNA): TGTGCCAGCAGTGGGCGACAGGGAAGGCGCTACGAGCAGTACTTC. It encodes CASSGRQGRRYEQYF.

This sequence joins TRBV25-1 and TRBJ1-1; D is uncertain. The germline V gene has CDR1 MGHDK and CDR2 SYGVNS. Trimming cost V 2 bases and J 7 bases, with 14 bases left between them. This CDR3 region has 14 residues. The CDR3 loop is CASSEVTGISEAFF. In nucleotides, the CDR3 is TGTGCCAGCAGTGAAGTAACGGGAATAAGTGAAGCTTTCTTT.